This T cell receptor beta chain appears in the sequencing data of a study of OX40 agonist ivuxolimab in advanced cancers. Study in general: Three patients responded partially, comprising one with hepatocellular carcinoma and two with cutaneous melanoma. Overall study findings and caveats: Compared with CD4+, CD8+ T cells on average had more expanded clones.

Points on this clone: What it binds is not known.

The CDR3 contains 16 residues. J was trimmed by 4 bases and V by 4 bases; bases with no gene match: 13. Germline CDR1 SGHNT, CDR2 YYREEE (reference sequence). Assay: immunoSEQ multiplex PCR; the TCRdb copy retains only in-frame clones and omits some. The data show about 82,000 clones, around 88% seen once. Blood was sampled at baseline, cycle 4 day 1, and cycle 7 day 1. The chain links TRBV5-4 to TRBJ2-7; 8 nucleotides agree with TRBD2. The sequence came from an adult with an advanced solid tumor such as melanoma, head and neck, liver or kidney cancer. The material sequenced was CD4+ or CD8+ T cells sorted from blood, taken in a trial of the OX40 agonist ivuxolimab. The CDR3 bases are TGTGCCAGCAGCCTAACTAGACGGGAGGGAAAGTACGAGCAGTACTTC. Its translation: CASSLTRREGKYEQYF.